Listed here is a single T cell receptor (beta chain). As yet, its antigen is unknown. This entry belongs to a study of cytomegalovirus exposure and HLA in healthy donors. The CDR3 is 15 amino acids. V gave up 8 bases and J gave up 2 bases; unmatched junction bases: 8. Germline lookup yields CDR1 LNHDA and CDR2 SQIVND (reference sequence). Repertoires were generated with immunoSEQ multiplex PCR, while TCRdb's copy carries only in-frame clones and drops some. Counted here are about 140,000 clones, almost 90% occurring once; the ten biggest clones make up 7.9%. Findings of the study overall: It was found in a later analysis that first-cohort TCR clusters tended to co-occur in the 120 validation repertoires.

The sample taken for sequencing was PBMCs. The V and J genes are TRBV19 and TRBJ2-1, with TRBD1 matching 8 bases. The clonotype originates from a woman in her late teens or twenties in good health and CMV-seropositive. The DNA of the CDR3 is TGTGCCAGTTCCCGTAGACAGGGGCCCTACAATGAGCAGTTCTTC. Translating it yields CASSRRQGPYNEQFF.